This T cell receptor (beta chain) was obtained from a study of T cells after yellow fever vaccination. TCRdb fed the 5' RACE reads into MiXCR, producing one record per CDR3 protein. The data show approximately 330,000 distinct CDR3 sequences, with approximately 4% seen just once and about 22% held by the top ten. This clonotype occurred a few times. The sequencing here drew on PBMCs, taken 5 days after the yellow fever booster vaccination. The clonotype was recovered from a man younger than 35 who received the YFV17D yellow fever vaccine.

CDR3 sequence reads: CASSEGRGVNYGYTF. CDR3 coding DNA: TGTGCCAGCAGCGAAGGGCGAGGGGTCAACTATGGCTACACCTTC. The chain links TRBV7-2 to TRBJ1-2; TRBD1 is a possible D gene (5 bases). V gave up 5 bases and J gave up 2 bases, with 15 bases separating them. CDR3 length: 15 amino acids. CDR1 is SGHTA, CDR2 FQGNSA, per germline.